This record concerns one TCR beta chain sequence. The antigen is unknown. Germline V gene data show CDR1 as DFQATT and CDR2 as SNEGSKA (reference sequence). V was shortened by 3 bases and J by 7 bases, with 22 bases between the two germline ends. The CDR3 contains 17 residues. From RNA transcripts, TCR beta CDR3 regions were amplified. With the HTBI primer set, the TCR CDR3 went through a first round of RT-PCR. TCRdb recomputed calls from the multiplex PCR reads with MiXCR, one row per CDR3 protein. This sample has a few hundred thousand distinct CDR3 sequences, with 16% found just once. This entry belongs to a study of T cells in Graves' hyperthyroidism and ophthalmopathy. Clinical symptoms, serum thyroxine, TRAb, thyroid ultrasound and orbital computed tomography informed diagnoses. Notes on the study in general: Ophthalmopathy prediction by the model preceded onset by a median approximately 5.9 months.

The source is a woman in her 30s with Graves' ophthalmopathy. The chain couples TRBV20-1 to TRBJ1-6; tentatively, D is TRBD1 (6 bases). The sample taken for sequencing was blood. DNA for the CDR3: TGCAGTGCTAGTAGGGGGAGTCAGGGGACCCTCAATTCACCCCTCCACTTT. Protein sequence: CSASRGSQGTLNSPLHF.